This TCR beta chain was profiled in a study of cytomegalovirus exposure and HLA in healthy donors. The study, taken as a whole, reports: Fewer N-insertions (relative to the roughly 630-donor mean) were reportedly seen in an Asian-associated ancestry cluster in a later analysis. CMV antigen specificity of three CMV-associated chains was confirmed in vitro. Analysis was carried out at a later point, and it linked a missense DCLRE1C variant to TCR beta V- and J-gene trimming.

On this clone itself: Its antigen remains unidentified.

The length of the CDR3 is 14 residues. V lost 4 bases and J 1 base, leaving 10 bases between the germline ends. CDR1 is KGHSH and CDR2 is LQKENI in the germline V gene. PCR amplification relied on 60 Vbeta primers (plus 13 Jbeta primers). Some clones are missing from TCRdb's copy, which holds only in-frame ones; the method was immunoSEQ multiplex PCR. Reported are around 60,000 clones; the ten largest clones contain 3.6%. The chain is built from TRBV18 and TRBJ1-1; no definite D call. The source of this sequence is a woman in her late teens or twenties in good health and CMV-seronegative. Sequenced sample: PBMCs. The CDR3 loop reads CASSLLWRNTEAFF. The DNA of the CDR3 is TGTGCCAGCTCACTGCTATGGAGGAACACTGAAGCTTTCTTT.